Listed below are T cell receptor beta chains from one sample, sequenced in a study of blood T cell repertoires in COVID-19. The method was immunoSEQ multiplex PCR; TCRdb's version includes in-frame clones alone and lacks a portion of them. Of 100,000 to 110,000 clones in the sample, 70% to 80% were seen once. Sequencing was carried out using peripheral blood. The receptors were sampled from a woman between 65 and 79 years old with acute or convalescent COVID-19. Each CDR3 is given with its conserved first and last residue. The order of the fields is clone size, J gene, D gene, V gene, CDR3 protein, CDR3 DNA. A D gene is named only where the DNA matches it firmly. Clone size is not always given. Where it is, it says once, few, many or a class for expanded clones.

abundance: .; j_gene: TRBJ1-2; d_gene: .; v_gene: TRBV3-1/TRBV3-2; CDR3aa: CASSHGGPGYTF; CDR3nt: TGTGCCAGCAGCCACGGAGGGCCTGGCTACACCTTC
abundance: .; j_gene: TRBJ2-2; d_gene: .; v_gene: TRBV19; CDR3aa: CASMIGEMIGELFF; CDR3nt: TGTGCCAGTATGATCGGGGAAATGATCGGGGAGCTGTTTTTT
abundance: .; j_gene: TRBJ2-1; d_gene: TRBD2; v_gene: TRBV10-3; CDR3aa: CAISPIPSGVGNEQFF; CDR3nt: TGTGCCATCTCCCCCATCCCTAGCGGGGTAGGCAATGAGCAGTTCTTC
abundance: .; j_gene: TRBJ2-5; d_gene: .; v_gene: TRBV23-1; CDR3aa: CASSQERTQYF; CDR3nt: TGCGCCAGCAGTCAGGAGAGGACCCAGTACTTC
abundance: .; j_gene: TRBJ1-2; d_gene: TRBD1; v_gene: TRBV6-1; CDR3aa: CASSEIRQGDGYTF; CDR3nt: TGTGCCAGCAGTGAAATAAGACAGGGTGATGGCTACACCTTC
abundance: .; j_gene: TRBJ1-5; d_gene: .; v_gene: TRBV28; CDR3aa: CASSLLWQVEHF; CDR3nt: TGTGCCAGCAGTTTATTGTGGCAGGTAGAGCATTTT
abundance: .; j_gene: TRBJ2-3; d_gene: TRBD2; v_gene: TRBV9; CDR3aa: CASSVLELADLTDTQYF; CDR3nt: TGTGCCAGCAGCGTATTAGAACTAGCGGACCTCACAGATACGCAGTATTTT
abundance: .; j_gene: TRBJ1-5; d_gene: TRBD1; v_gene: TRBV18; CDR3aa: CASSETGWSYQPQHF; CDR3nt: TGTGCCAGCTCAGAGACAGGGTGGAGTTATCAGCCCCAGCATTTT
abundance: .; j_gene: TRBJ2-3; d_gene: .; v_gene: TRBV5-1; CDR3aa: CASSFDRRGDTQYF; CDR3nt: TGCGCCAGCAGCTTCGACAGGCGCGGGGATACGCAGTATTTT
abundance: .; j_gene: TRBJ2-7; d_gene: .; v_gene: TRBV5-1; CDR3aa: CASSLFGRNGYEQYF; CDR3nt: TGCGCCAGCAGCTTGTTCGGCAGGAATGGCTACGAGCAGTACTTC
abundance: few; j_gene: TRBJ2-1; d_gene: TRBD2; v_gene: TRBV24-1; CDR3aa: CATSAGRVSNEQFF; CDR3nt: TGTGCCACTTCAGCGGGGAGGGTCTCCAATGAGCAGTTCTTC
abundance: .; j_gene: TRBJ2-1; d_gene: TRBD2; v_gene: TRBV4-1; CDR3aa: CASSQGLLTSGRHNEQFF; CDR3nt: TGCGCCAGCAGCCAGGGACTCTTAACTAGCGGGAGACACAATGAGCAGTTCTTC
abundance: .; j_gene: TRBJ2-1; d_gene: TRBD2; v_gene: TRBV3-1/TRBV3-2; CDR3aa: CASSQVSGGSEQFF; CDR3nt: TGTGCCAGCAGCCAAGTTAGCGGGGGCAGTGAGCAGTTCTTC
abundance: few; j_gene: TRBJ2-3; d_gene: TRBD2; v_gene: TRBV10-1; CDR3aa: CASSPSGTDTQYF; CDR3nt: TGCGCCAGCAGTCCTAGCGGAACAGATACGCAGTATTTT
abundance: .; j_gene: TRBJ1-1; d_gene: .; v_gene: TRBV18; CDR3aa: CASSPFGDMNTEAFF; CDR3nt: TGTGCCAGCTCACCTTTTGGGGACATGAACACTGAAGCTTTCTTT
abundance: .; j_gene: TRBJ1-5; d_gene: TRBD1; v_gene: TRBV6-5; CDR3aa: CASSDSGGGRQPQHF; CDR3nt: TGTGCCAGCAGTGACTCAGGGGGCGGGAGGCAGCCCCAGCATTTT
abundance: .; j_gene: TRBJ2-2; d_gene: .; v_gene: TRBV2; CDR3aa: CASRAGGVTGELFF; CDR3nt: TGTGCCAGCAGGGCCGGAGGGGTCACCGGGGAGCTGTTTTTT
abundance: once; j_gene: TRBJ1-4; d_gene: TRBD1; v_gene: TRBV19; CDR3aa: CASRRPGQGDRVNEKLFF; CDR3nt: TGTGCCAGTAGGCGTCCGGGACAGGGTGACCGCGTGAATGAAAAACTGTTTTTT
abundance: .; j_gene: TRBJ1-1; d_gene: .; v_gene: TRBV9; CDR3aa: CASSVETTTEAFF; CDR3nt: TGTGCCAGCAGCGTAGAGACTACCACTGAAGCTTTCTTT
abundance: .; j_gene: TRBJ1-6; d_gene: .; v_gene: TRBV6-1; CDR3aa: CASSERAGVRAPLHF; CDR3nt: TGTGCCAGCAGTGAAAGGGCAGGGGTCAGGGCACCCCTCCACTTT
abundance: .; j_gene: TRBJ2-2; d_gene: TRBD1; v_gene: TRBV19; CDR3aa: CASSIPPGATGVNTGELFF; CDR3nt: TGTGCCAGTAGTATCCCTCCCGGGGCGACAGGGGTCAACACCGGGGAGCTGTTTTTT
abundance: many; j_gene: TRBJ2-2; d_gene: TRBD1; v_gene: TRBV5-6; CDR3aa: CASSLGIQGANTGELFF; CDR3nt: TGTGCCAGCAGCTTGGGCATACAGGGGGCGAACACCGGGGAGCTGTTTTTT
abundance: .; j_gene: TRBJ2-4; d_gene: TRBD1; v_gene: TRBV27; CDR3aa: CASSFTGTGRTPVTPYF; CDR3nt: TGTGCCAGCAGTTTCACGGGGACAGGGCGGACCCCTGTGACGCCCTACTTC